Listed below are T cell receptor beta chains from one sample, sequenced in a study of cytomegalovirus exposure and HLA in healthy donors. TCRdb keeps only in-frame clones here, not all; method: immunoSEQ multiplex PCR. The sample has 60,000 to 70,000 clones; approximately 64% are singletons. The sample taken for sequencing was PBMCs. The receptors derive from a man in his forties or fifties in good health and CMV-seropositive. Both conserved end residues are part of each CDR3. A D gene is named only where the DNA matches it firmly. Size is stated for part of the rows, as once, few or many counts, or as a class when the clone is expanded.

d_call	j_call	clone_size	v_call	cdr3_aa	cdr3_nt
TRBD2	TRBJ2-1	few	TRBV28	CASRAPIAGGPHNEQFF	TGTGCCAGCAGGGCCCCAATAGCGGGGGGGCCCCACAATGAGCAGTTCTTC
.	TRBJ2-7	.	TRBV9	CASSEGEGSYEQYF	TGTGCCAGCAGCGAAGGGGAAGGGTCCTACGAGCAGTACTTC
TRBD2	TRBJ2-2	.	TRBV18	CASSPQGAGGTNTGELFF	TGTGCCAGCTCACCACAAGGAGCGGGGGGGACAAACACCGGGGAGCTGTTTTTT
TRBD2	TRBJ2-1	.	TRBV2	CASTIPGLAGAEDEQFF	TGTGCCAGCACCATCCCAGGACTAGCGGGGGCCGAGGATGAGCAGTTCTTC
TRBD1	TRBJ2-7	.	TRBV19	CASSMTGGAYEQYF	TGTGCCAGTAGTATGACAGGGGGGGCCTACGAGCAGTACTTC
TRBD1	TRBJ1-6	.	TRBV18	CASSLRRDRGSNSPLHF	TGTGCCAGCTCACTTCGCCGGGACAGGGGGTCTAATTCACCCCTCCACTTT
TRBD2	TRBJ2-5	.	TRBV14	CASSHPREVGETQYF	TGTGCCAGCAGCCATCCCCGGGAGGTGGGAGAGACCCAGTACTTC
TRBD1	TRBJ1-2	few	TRBV7-2	CASSNRDREFNYGYTF	TGTGCCAGCAGCAACCGGGACAGGGAATTTAACTATGGCTACACCTTC
.	TRBJ1-6	.	TRBV4-1	CASSQGDRLNSPLHF	TGCGCCAGCAGCCAGGGTGACAGGCTGAATTCACCCCTCCACTTT
.	TRBJ2-5	.	TRBV27	CASSPRPGEGTQYF	TGTGCCAGCAGTCCCCGCCCAGGGGAGGGGACCCAGTACTTC
TRBD1	TRBJ2-2	once	TRBV14	CASSQLQGDHGELFF	TGTGCCAGCAGCCAGTTGCAGGGGGATCACGGGGAGCTGTTTTTT
TRBD1	TRBJ2-2	.	TRBV5-1	CASSPGTGGTGELFF	TGCGCCAGCAGCCCCGGGACAGGGGGTACCGGGGAGCTGTTTTTT
TRBD1	TRBJ1-2	.	TRBV7-2	CASSLGADRGLGGYTF	TGTGCCAGCAGCTTAGGGGCGGACAGGGGGTTAGGTGGCTACACCTTC
TRBD1	TRBJ2-7	.	TRBV25-1	CASSGRTGDSYEQYF	TGTGCCAGCAGTGGGAGGACAGGGGACTCCTACGAGCAGTACTTC
TRBD1	TRBJ1-2	few	TRBV7-3	CASSPGQGFYGYTF	TGTGCCAGCAGCCCCGGACAGGGGTTCTATGGCTACACCTTC
.	TRBJ1-5	.	TRBV30	CAWSVTRGWNQPQHF	TGTGCCTGGAGTGTAACCCGGGGGTGGAATCAGCCCCAGCATTTT
.	TRBJ2-2	.	TRBV9	CASSTYRVPGELFF	TGTGCCAGCAGCACCTACAGGGTCCCCGGGGAGCTGTTTTTT
.	TRBJ1-2	.	TRBV29-1	CSVESGGGYYTF	TGCAGCGTTGAATCGGGGGGGGGATACTACACCTTC
.	TRBJ2-7	.	TRBV6-5	CASSPTSGFPYEQYF	TGTGCCAGCAGCCCCACCTCAGGATTCCCCTACGAGCAGTACTTC
.	TRBJ2-3	.	TRBV27	CASSPGGQPRSVADTQYF	TGTGCCAGCAGTCCAGGGGGGCAGCCCCGTAGCGTTGCAGATACGCAGTATTTT
.	TRBJ2-3	.	TRBV15	CATSRDKGLGTDTQYF	TGTGCCACCAGCAGAGATAAGGGGTTGGGGACAGATACGCAGTATTTT
TRBD1	TRBJ2-7	few	TRBV4-2	CASSQFDSDRDEQYF	TGTGCCAGCAGCCAATTCGATTCCGACAGGGACGAGCAGTACTTC
.	TRBJ1-1	.	TRBV19	CASSMYSFMNTEAFF	TGTGCCAGTAGTATGTACAGTTTTATGAACACTGAAGCTTTCTTT
TRBD2	TRBJ2-1	.	TRBV7-9	CASSPRTSGGNEQFF	TGTGCCAGCAGCCCCAGGACTAGCGGGGGGAATGAGCAGTTCTTC
.	TRBJ2-1	.	TRBV6-4	CASSVQAYNEQFF	TGTGCCAGCAGTGTACAGGCATACAATGAGCAGTTCTTC
.	TRBJ2-3	once	TRBV30	CAWRRPGNADTQYF	TGTGCCTGGAGACGCCCGGGGAATGCAGATACGCAGTATTTT
.	TRBJ1-1	few	TRBV29-1	CSATLNTEAFF	TGCAGCGCCACACTGAACACTGAAGCTTTCTTT
TRBD2	TRBJ2-7	.	TRBV7-8	CASSLAGQTKYEQYF	TGTGCCAGCAGCCTAGCGGGACAGACCAAATACGAGCAGTACTTC
.	TRBJ1-6	.	TRBV7-2	CASSLAPGQPNSPLHF	TGTGCCAGCAGCTTAGCCCCTGGACAGCCTAATTCACCCCTCCACTTT
TRBD1	TRBJ2-7	once	TRBV29-1	CSVRDSASEQYF	TGCAGCGTCCGGGACAGTGCCTCCGAGCAGTACTTC
.	TRBJ2-2	.	TRBV4-2	CASSQLQDYRETNTGELFF	TGTGCCAGCAGCCAACTACAGGATTACCGAGAAACGAACACCGGGGAGCTGTTTTTT
.	TRBJ1-1	few	TRBV7-9	CASSLAGANEAFF	TGTGCCAGCAGCTTAGCAGGGGCTAACGAAGCTTTCTTT
.	TRBJ2-7	.	TRBV19	CASSNVISYEQYF	TGTGCCAGTAGTAATGTTATCAGCTACGAGCAGTACTTC
TRBD2	TRBJ2-1	.	TRBV19	CATMTSGGNGPYNEQFF	TGTGCCACGATGACTAGCGGGGGGAATGGCCCCTACAATGAGCAGTTCTTC
.	TRBJ1-5	.	TRBV6-6	CASSPRQGFMGPQHF	TGTGCCAGCAGCCCTCGCCAGGGGTTCATGGGGCCCCAGCATTTT
.	TRBJ2-7	.	TRBV7-9	CSSSHESSYEQYF	TGTTCCAGCAGCCATGAGAGCTCCTACGAGCAGTACTTC
TRBD1	TRBJ2-1	few	TRBV6-6	CASSYSLQGAHEQFF	TGTGCCAGCAGTTACTCGTTACAGGGGGCGCATGAGCAGTTCTTC
TRBD2	TRBJ2-5	.	TRBV4-2	CASSPRLAGRYQETQYF	TGTGCCAGCAGCCCCCGATTAGCGGGGAGGTACCAAGAGACCCAGTACTTC
TRBD1	TRBJ1-6	.	TRBV6-1	CASTQQGVSPLHF	TGTGCCAGCACACAGCAGGGGGTTTCACCCCTCCACTTT
.	TRBJ2-7	.	TRBV10-3	CAIVSDSSYEQYF	TGTGCCATCGTTTCGGACAGCTCCTACGAGCAGTACTTC
.	TRBJ2-6	.	TRBV27	CASSLKADSGANVLTF	TGTGCCAGCAGTTTGAAGGCGGACTCTGGGGCCAACGTCCTGACTTTC
.	TRBJ1-1	.	TRBV6-1	CASVGPMNTEAFF	TGTGCCAGCGTTGGCCCGATGAACACTGAAGCTTTCTTT
.	TRBJ2-2	few	TRBV15	CATSRDLLAGTGELFF	TGTGCCACCAGCAGAGATTTGCTAGCTGGTACCGGGGAGCTGTTTTTT
.	TRBJ2-1	few	TRBV10-3	CAIRPLGDEQFF	TGTGCCATCAGACCTCTAGGGGATGAGCAGTTCTTC
TRBD2	TRBJ2-1	.	TRBV2	CASSEGAGGPNEQFF	TGTGCCAGCAGTGAAGGGGCGGGGGGGCCTAATGAGCAGTTCTTC
.	TRBJ2-5	.	TRBV7-9	CSSSSPETQYF	TGTTCCAGCAGCTCCCCGGAGACCCAGTACTTC
.	TRBJ2-5	.	TRBV5-4	CASSLDVRETQYF	TGTGCCAGCAGCTTGGATGTTCGGGAGACCCAGTACTTC